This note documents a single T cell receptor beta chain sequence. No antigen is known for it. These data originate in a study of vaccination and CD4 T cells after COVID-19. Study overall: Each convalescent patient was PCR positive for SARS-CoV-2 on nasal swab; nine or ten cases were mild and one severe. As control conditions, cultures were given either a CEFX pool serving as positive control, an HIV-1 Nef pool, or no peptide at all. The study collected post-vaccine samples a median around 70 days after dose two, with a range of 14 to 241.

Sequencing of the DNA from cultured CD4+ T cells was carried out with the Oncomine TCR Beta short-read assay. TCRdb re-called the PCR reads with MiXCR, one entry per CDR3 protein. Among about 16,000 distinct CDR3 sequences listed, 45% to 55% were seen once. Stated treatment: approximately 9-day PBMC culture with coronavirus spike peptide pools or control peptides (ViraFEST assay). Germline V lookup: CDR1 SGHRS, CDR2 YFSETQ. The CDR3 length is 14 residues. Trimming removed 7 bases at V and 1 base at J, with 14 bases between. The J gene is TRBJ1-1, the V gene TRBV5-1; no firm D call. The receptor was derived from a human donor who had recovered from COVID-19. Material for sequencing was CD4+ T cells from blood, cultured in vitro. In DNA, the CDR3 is TGCGCCAGCGCACCCAGGATAACGAACACTGAAGCTTTCTTT. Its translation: CASAPRITNTEAFF.